This T cell receptor (beta chain) was captured by sequencing in a study of a mutant IDH1 vaccine in newly diagnosed glioma. The CDR3 runs to 15 residues. From germline, CDR1 is MGHRA and CDR2 YSYEKL. After removal of 4 bases from V and 2 bases from J, the junction contained 8 bases not matched to a gene. The method was immunoSEQ multiplex PCR; TCRdb's version includes in-frame clones alone and lacks a portion of them. The table lists under 70,000 clones, roughly four fifths of them singletons. Details on this clone: The antigen remains unidentified.

Time point noted: week 5, during vaccination. It was 300 ug of mutant IDH1 20-mer peptide that made up each vaccine dose, given with topical imiquimod. The gene calls are TRBV4-1 and TRBJ2-7; 7 positions match TRBD2. The source of this sequence is a woman aged 45-65 years with glioma. The specimen was PBMCs, collected from a glioma patient whose treatment included an IDH1 peptide vaccine. Here the CDR3 reads CASSPQPTSAYEQYF. In nucleotides, the CDR3 is TGCGCCAGCAGCCCCCAACCCACTAGCGCCTACGAGCAGTACTTC.